This T cell receptor (beta chain) was documented in a study of OX40 agonist ivuxolimab in advanced cancers. Looking at the study overall: Dosing consisted of intravenous ivuxolimab at 0.01 to 10 mg/kg every 2 weeks. Patients in dose escalation had liver, melanoma, kidney or head and neck cancers. General study findings and limits: The study found that CD8+ T cells averaged more expanded clones than CD4+. Not determined was the antigen specificity of the expanded peripheral T cells.

TCRdb's copy holds only in-frame clones and misses some; the assay was immunoSEQ multiplex PCR. This table has 90,000 or so clones, 80% to 95% appearing once. Concerning this clone: Antigen: not known.

The CDR3 runs 12 residues. V was trimmed by 8 bases and J by 3 bases, leaving 11 bases between them. Germline V lookup: CDR1 MNHEY, CDR2 SVGAGI. The specimen comprised CD4+ or CD8+ T cells sorted from blood, sampled in a trial of the OX40 agonist ivuxolimab. The chain couples TRBV6-5 to TRBJ2-7; no reliable D call. The clonotype originates from an adult with an advanced solid tumor such as melanoma, head and neck, liver or kidney cancer. CDR3 DNA: TGTGCCAGCCGAGCAGTTGACTACGAGCAGTACTTC. This encodes CASRAVDYEQYF.